This TCR beta chain was documented in a study of cytotoxic CD8 clonotypes in ibrutinib-treated CLL. For the study at large: Treatment had run for a median approximately eleven months, range 6 to 36, when response samples were taken. The study, taken as a whole, reports: Public clonotypes showed up rarely, and on treatment they shrank or held steady.

This clone appeared a single time. As yet, its antigen is unknown. Library input was 1.5 to 2 micrograms of DNA from cryopreserved PBMCs. The repertoire was sequenced with immunoSEQ multiplex PCR; TCRdb's copy has only in-frame clones and lacks some. Of 95,000 to 100,000 clones detected, about 78% appear once; the ten largest clones hold 32%. V shed 0 bases, J shed 3 bases, and the junction held 2 bases outside the gene matches. Germline V gives CDR1 GTSNPN, CDR2 SVGIG (reference sequence). The CDR3 sequence is 14 residues long. The V and J genes are TRBV30 and TRBJ1-5; TRBD1 agrees at 7 bases. The specimen comprised PBMCs, sampled after 12 months of ibrutinib treatment. This receptor was identified in a human donor with chronic lymphocytic leukemia. The CDR3 is CAWSVGTANQPQHF. Here the CDR3 DNA reads TGTGCCTGGAGTGTAGGGACAGCCAATCAGCCCCAGCATTTT.